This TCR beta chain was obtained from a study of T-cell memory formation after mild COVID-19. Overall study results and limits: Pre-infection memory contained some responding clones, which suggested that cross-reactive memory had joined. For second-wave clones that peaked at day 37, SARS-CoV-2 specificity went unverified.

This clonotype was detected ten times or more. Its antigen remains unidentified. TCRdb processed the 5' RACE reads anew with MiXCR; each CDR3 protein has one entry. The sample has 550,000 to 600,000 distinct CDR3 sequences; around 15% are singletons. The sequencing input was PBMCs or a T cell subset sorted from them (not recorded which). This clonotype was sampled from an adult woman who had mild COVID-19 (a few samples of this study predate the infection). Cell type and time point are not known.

CDR3 sequence: CASSPNPRSGRAYNEQFF. For the CDR3, the DNA is TGTGCCAGCAGCCCAAACCCTAGAAGCGGGAGGGCGTACAATGAGCAGTTCTTC. V and J are TRBV9 and TRBJ2-1; 10 bases align to TRBD2. J was trimmed by 4 bases and V by 4 bases; bases with no gene match: 14. This CDR3 contains 18 residues. Germline V gene data show CDR1 as SGDLS and CDR2 as YYNGEE.